This T cell receptor (beta chain) was retrieved from a study of cytomegalovirus exposure and HLA in healthy donors. V trimming: 3 bases; J trimming: 4 bases; junction bases outside the gene matches: 7. CDR1 and CDR2 from the germline V gene are MNHEY and SMNVEV (reference sequence). This CDR3 contains 16 residues. A multiplex PCR was run with 60 Vbeta primers and 13 Jbeta primers. Assay: immunoSEQ multiplex PCR; the TCRdb copy retains only in-frame clones and omits some. The sample contains over 90,000 clones, roughly three quarters of which appear only once. Study-wide points: Analysis performed later found under 20,000 TCR beta sequences associated with HLA alleles at 0.05 false discovery rate. Some V segments, TRBV6-2 and TRBV6-3 among them, were indistinguishable and were therefore excluded. A missense variant in DCLRE1C was later tied to TCR beta V- and J-gene trimming. It was taken for granted in presence/absence analyses that sequencing depth across donors was roughly uniform.

Concerning this clone itself: Its target is unknown.

Sequenced input: PBMCs. The origin of this receptor is a man aged 45-60 years in good health and CMV-seropositive. The V call is TRBV27, the J call TRBJ2-1; 9 bases line up with TRBD1. The CDR3: CASSFSGTGFYNEQFF. The CDR3, as DNA: TGTGCCAGCAGTTTCAGCGGGACAGGGTTTTACAATGAGCAGTTCTTC.